This section outlines one TCR beta chain sequence together with its context. Antigen: not known. TCRdb passed the 5' RACE reads through MiXCR, listing each CDR3 protein once. Of about 240,000 distinct CDR3 sequences listed, about 10% are singletons. This record comes from a study of identical twins. V gave up 4 bases and J gave up 4 bases, with 8 bases separating them. Germline CDR1 is DFQATT and CDR2 is SNEGSKA (reference sequence). CDR3 size: 12 residues. Findings and caveats of the study: The study drew conclusions from cross-sectional statistical analysis, not from following the same donors.

This chain uses TRBV20-1 with TRBJ1-5, with D perhaps TRBD1 (5 bases). This clonotype originated in a man aged 45 to 65 in good health. Sequencing input: memory T cells sorted from blood. CDR3 residues: CSATGSNQPQHF. CDR3 coding DNA: TGCAGTGCTACAGGGTCAAATCAGCCCCAGCATTTT.